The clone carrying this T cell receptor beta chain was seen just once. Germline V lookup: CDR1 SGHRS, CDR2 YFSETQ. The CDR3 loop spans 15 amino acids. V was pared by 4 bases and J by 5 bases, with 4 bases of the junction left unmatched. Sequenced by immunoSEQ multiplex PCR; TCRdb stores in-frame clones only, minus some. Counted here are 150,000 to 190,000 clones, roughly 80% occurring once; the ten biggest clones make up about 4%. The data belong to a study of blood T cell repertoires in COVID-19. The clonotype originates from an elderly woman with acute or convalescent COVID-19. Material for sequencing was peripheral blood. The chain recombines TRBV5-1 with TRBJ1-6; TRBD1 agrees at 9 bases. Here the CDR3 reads CASSRGTGNNSPLHF. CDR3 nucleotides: TGCGCCAGCAGCCGAGGGACAGGGAATAATTCACCCCTCCACTTT.